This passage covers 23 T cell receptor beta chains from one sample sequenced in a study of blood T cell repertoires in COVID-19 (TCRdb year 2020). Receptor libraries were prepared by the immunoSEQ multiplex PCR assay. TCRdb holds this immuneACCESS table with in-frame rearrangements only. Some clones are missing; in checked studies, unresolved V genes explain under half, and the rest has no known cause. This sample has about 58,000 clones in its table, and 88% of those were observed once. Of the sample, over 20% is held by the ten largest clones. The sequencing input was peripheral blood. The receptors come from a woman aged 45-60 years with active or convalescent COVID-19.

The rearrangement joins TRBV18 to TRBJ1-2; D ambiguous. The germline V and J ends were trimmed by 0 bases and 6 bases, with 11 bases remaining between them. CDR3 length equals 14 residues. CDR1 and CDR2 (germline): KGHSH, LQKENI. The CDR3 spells CASSPPSRIHGYTF. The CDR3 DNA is TGTGCCAGCTCACCACCATCCAGGATCCATGGCTACACCTTC. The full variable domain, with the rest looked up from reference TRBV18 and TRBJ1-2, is NAGVMQNPRHLVRRRGQEARLRCSPMKGHSHVYWYRQLPEEGLKFMVYLQKENIIDESGMPKERFSAEFPKEGPSILRIQQVVRGDSAAYFCASSPPSRIHGYTFGSGTRLTVV.

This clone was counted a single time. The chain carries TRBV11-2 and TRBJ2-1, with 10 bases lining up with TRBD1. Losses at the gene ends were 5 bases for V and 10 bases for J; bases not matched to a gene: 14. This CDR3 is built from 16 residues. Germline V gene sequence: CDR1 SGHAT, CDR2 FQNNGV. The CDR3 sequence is CASSIPDRDRGFEQFF. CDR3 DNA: TGTGCCAGCAGCATCCCCGACCGGGACAGGGGCTTCGAGCAGTTCTTC.

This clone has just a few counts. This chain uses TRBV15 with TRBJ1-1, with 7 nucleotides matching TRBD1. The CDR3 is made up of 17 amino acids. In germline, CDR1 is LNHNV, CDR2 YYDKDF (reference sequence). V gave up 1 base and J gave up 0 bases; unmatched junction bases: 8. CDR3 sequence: CATSRGTSGGMNTEAFF. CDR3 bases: TGTGCCACCAGCAGAGGGACATCAGGGGGTATGAACACTGAAGCTTTCTTT. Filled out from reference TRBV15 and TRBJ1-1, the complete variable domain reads DAMVIQNPRYQVTQFGKPVTLSCSQTLNHNVMYWYQQKSSQAPKLLFHYYDKDFNNEADTPDNFQSRRPNTSFCFLDIRSPGLGDTAMYLCATSRGTSGGMNTEAFFGQGTRLTVV.

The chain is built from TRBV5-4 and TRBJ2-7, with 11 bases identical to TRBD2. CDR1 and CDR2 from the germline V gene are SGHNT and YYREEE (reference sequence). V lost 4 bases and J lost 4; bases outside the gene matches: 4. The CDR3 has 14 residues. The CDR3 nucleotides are TGTGCCAGCAGCCTAGCGGGAGGAGCTTACGAGCAGTACTTC. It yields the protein CASSLAGGAYEQYF.

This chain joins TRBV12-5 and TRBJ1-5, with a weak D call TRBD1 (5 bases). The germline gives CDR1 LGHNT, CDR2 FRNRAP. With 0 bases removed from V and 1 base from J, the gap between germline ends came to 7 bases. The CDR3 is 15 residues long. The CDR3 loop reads CASGLVGGSNQPQHF. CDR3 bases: TGTGCTAGTGGTTTGGTGGGGGGAAGCAATCAGCCCCAGCATTTT.

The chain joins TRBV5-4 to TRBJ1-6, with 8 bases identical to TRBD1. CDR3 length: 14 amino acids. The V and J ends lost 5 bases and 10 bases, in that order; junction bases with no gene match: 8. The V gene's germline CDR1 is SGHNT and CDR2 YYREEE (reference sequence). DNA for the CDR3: TGTGCCAGCAGAGTAGGACAGGGACGATCACCCCTCCACTTT. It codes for CASRVGQGRSPLHF.

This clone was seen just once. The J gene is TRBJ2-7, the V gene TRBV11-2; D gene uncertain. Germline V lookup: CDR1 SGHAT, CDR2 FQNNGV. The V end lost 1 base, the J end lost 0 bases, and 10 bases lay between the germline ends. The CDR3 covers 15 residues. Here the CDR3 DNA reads TGTGCCAGCAGCTTAGGGGCAGGCAGCTCCTACGAGCAGTACTTC. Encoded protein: CASSLGAGSSYEQYF. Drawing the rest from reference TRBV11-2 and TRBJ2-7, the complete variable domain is EAGVAQSPRYKIIEKRQSVAFWCNPISGHATLYWYQQILGQGPKLLIQFQNNGVVDDSQLPKDRFSAERLKGVDSTLKIQPAKLEDSAVYLCASSLGAGSSYEQYFGPGTRLTVT.

CDR3 bases: TGTGCCAGCAGTTACAATATTCGGGGGGAAGCTTTCTTT. This translates into CASSYNIRGEAFF. The rearrangement uses TRBV6-5 and TRBJ1-1; D is perhaps TRBD1 (5 bases). Trimming cost V 2 bases and J 8 bases, with 12 bases left between them. The germline CDR1 and CDR2 sequences are MNHEY and SVGAGI. The CDR3 extends over 13 amino acids.

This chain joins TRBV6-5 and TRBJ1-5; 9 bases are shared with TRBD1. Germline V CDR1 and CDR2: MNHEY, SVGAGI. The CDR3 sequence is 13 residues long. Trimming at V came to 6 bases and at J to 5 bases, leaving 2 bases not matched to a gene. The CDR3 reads CASRRDRDQPQHF. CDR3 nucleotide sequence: TGTGCCAGCAGAAGGGACAGGGATCAGCCCCAGCATTTT.

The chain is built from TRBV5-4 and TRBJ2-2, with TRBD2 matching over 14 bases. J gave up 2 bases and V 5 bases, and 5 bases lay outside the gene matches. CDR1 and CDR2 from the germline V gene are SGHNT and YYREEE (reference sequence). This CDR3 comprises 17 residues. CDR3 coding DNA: TGTGCCAGCAGACCTGGACTAGCGGGAGGAAACACCGGGGAGCTGTTTTTT. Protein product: CASRPGLAGGNTGELFF. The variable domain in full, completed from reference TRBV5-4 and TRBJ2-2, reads ETGVTQSPTHLIKTRGQQVTLRCSSQSGHNTVSWYQQALGQGPQFIFQYYREEENGRGNFPPRFSGLQFPNYSSELNVNALELDDSALYLCASRPGLAGGNTGELFFGEGSRLTVL.

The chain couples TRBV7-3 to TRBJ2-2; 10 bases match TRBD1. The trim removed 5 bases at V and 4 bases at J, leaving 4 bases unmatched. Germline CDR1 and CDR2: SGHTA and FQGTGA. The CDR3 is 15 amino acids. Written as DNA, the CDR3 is TGTGCCAGCAGCCCTTGGACAGGGGGCACCGGGGAGCTGTTTTTT. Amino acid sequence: CASSPWTGGTGELFF.

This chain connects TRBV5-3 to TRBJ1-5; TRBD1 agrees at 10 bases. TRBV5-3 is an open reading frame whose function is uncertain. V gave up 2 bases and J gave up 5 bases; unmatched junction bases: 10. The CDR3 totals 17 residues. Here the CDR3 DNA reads TGTGCCAGAAGCTTATTAATCGGACAGGGGGATTATCAGCCCCAGCATTTT. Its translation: CARSLLIGQGDYQPQHF.

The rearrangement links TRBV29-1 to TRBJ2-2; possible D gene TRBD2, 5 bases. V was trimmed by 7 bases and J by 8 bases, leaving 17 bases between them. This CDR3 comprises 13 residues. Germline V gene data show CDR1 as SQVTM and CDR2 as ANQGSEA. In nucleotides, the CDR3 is TGCAGCGGAAGCCTCGCCGGGAAGGGGGAGCTGTTTTTT. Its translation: CSGSLAGKGELFF.

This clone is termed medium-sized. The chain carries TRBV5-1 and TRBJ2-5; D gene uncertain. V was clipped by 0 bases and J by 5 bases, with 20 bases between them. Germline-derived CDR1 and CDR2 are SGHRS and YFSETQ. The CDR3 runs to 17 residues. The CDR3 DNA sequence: TGCGCCAGCAGCTTGGGGATTGTGTTGACTTACGGGGAGACCCAGTACTTC. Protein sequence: CASSLGIVLTYGETQYF. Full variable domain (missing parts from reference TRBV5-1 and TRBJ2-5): KAGVTQTPRYLIKTRGQQVTLSCSPISGHRSVSWYQQTPGQGLQFLFEYFSETQRNKGNFPGRFSGRQFSNSRSEMNVSTLELGDSALYLCASSLGIVLTYGETQYFGPGTRLLVL.

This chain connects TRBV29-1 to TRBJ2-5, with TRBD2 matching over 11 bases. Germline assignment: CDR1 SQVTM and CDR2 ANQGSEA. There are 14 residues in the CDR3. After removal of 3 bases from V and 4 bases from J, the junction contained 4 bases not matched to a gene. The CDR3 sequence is CSVDGLAGGETQYF. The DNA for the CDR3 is TGCAGCGTTGATGGGCTAGCGGGAGGAGAGACCCAGTACTTC.

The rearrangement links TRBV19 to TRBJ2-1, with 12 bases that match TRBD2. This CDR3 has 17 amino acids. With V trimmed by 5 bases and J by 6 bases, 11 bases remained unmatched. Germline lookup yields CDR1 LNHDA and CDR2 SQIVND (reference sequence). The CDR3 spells CASSPRRLAGVPNEQFF. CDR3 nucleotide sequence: TGTGCCAGTAGTCCAAGGCGACTAGCGGGAGTTCCCAATGAGCAGTTCTTC. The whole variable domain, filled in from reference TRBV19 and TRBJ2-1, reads DGGITQSPKYLFRKEGQNVTLSCEQNLNHDAMYWYRQDPGQGLRLIYYSQIVNDFQKGDIAEGYSVSREKKESFPLTVTSAQKNPTAFYLCASSPRRLAGVPNEQFFGPGTRLTVL.

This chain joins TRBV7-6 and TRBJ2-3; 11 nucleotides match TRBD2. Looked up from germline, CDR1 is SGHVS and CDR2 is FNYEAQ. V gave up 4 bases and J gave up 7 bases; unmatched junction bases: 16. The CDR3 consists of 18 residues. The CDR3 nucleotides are TGTGCCAGCAGCTCAAACGTCCTTATAGCGGGAGGGCCGTATACGCAGTATTTT. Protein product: CASSSNVLIAGGPYTQYF.

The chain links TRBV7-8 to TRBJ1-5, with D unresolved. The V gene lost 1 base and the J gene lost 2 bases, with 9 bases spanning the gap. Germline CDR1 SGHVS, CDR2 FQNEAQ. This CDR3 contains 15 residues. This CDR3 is CASSLGARGNQPQHF. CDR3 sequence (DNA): TGTGCCAGCAGCTTAGGGGCGAGAGGCAATCAGCCCCAGCATTTT.

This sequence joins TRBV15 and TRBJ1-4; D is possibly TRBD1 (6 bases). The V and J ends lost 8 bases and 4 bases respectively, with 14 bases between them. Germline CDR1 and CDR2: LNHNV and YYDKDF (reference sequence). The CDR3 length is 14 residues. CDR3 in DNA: TGTGCCACCGGGGGTGGGGGCCGTAATGAAAAACTGTTTTTT. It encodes CATGGGGRNEKLFF.

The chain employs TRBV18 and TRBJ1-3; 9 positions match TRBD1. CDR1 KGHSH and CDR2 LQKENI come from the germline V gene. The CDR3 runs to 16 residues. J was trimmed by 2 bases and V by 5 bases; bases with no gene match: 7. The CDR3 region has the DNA TGTGCCAGCTCATCCTCCGGGACAGGGCCTGGAAACACCATATATTTT. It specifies CASSSSGTGPGNTIYF. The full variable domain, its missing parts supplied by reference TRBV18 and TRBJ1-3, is NAGVMQNPRHLVRRRGQEARLRCSPMKGHSHVYWYRQLPEEGLKFMVYLQKENIIDESGMPKERFSAEFPKEGPSILRIQQVVRGDSAAYFCASSSSGTGPGNTIYFGEGSWLTVV.

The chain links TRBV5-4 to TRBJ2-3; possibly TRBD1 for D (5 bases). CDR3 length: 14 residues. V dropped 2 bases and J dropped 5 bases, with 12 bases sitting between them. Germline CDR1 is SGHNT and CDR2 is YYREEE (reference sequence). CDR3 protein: CASSLVDRKDTQYF. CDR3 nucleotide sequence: TGTGCCAGCAGCTTAGTAGACAGAAAAGATACGCAGTATTTT.

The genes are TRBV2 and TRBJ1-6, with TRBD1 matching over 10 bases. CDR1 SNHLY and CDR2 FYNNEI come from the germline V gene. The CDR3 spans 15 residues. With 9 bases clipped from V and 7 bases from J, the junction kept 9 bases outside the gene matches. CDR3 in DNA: TGTGCCAGTCTCCGGGACAGGGGTTGGAATTCACCCCTCCACTTT. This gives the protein CASLRDRGWNSPLHF.

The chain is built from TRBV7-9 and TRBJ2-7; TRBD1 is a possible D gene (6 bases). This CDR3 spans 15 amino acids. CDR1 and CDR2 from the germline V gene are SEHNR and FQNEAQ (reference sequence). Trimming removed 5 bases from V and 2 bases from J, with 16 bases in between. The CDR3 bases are TGTGCCAGCAGCCCATGGATTGACAGGACCTACGAGCAGTACTTC. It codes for CASSPWIDRTYEQYF.